Sequencing of this T cell receptor (beta chain) was carried out in a study of T cell repertoires in cytomegalovirus infection. For the study at large: CMV epitopes in the study were HLA-C-restricted (recently identified) and HLA-B-restricted (well studied). It was the public TCR beta signatures that indicated both CMV infection and matching HLA type.

Germline V gene lookup returns CDR1 MGHRA and CDR2 YSYEKL. This CDR3 contains 15 residues. A remark on this clonotype: Its target is not known. Its ends do not fully match the called genes, so a read error is possible.

Study-level findings and limits: Carriers of CMV and the relevant HLA type were discriminated by public TCR beta frequency. Within the response measured ex vivo, HLA-C-restricted CMV-specific TCR beta clonotypes were dominant.

TCRdb reprocessed the reads with MiXCR, giving one entry per CDR3 protein. The table has 84,000 or so distinct CDR3 sequences, 45% to 50% seen once; the top ten hold 85% to 95%. This receptor was obtained from a human donor in good health (CMV status not recorded). Some clones in this sample may be carry-over from other donors' samples. The sample consisted of CD8+ T cells from cultured PBMCs, taken from culture after CMV antigen stimulation. The chain couples TRBV4-1 to TRBJ2-5, with 14 positions matching TRBD2. CDR3 DNA: TGTGCCAGCAGTTTAAGACTAGCGGGGGGGTACCCCCTTTACTTC. Its translation: CASSLRLAGGYPLYF.